The 15 T cell receptor beta chains in this list originate from one sample, sequenced in a study of blood T cell repertoires in COVID-19. This table comes from immunoSEQ multiplex PCR, and its TCRdb copy is limited to in-frame clones, with some not included. This table has a few hundred thousand clones, about 80% appearing once. Sequencing input: PBMCs or T cells enriched from blood (not recorded which). The receptors stem from a middle-aged man who had recovered from COVID-19.

V and J are TRBV21-1 and TRBJ1-5. TRBV21-1 is termed a pseudogene. CDR3 length: 16 amino acids. In nucleotides, the CDR3 is TGTGCCAGCAGCAAAGTGCGGGGCGGTTGCAATCAGCCCCAGCATTTT. Its translation is CASSKVRGGCNQPQHF.

This clone was counted a single time. CDR3 nucleotides: TGTGCCAGCAGACCAGGGACTAGCTTGGGAGATACGCAGTATTTT. Amino acids: CASRPGTSLGDTQYF. V gene TRBV27 combines with J gene TRBJ2-3; 9 positions agree with TRBD2. The CDR3 totals 15 residues. Germline V gene data show CDR1 as MNHEY and CDR2 as SMNVEV (reference sequence). V shed 6 bases, J shed 5 bases, and the junction held 9 bases outside the gene matches.

The chain has TRBV11-1 and TRBJ2-2; D not certain. Germline values: CDR1 SGHAT, CDR2 FQDESV (reference sequence). The CDR3 contains 13 residues. V was pared by 1 base and J by 10 bases, with 10 bases between. The CDR3, as DNA: TGTGCCAGCAGCTTAGTGAGCTATGTGGAGCTGTTTTTT. Translation gives CASSLVSYVELFF.

The CDR3 DNA reads TGTGCCTGGGGTTTCGGGACTGGCAATGAGCAGTTCTTC. Translated: CAWGFGTGNEQFF. V is TRBV30 and J is TRBJ2-1, with a tentative D call TRBD2 (6 bases). From germline, CDR1 is GTSNPN and CDR2 SVGIG (reference sequence). V was shortened by 5 bases and J by 6 bases, with 14 bases between the two germline ends. This CDR3 has 13 residues.

DNA of the CDR3: TGTGCTAGTGGTTTGACAGGGAAAGAGTTCTTC. Translated: CASGLTGKEFF. The chain links TRBV12-5 to TRBJ2-1, with D perhaps TRBD1 (6 bases). There are 11 residues in the CDR3. CDR1 and CDR2 from the germline V gene are LGHNT and FRNRAP. V lost 2 bases and J lost 14, with 10 bases in between. Using reference TRBV12-5 and TRBJ2-1 for the parts outside the CDR3, the full variable domain is DARVTQTPRHKVTEMGQEVTMRCQPILGHNTVFWYRQTMMQGLELLAYFRNRAPLDDSGMPKDRFSAEMPDATLATLKIQPSEPRDSAVYFCASGLTGKEFFGPGTRLTVL.

The chain is built from TRBV2 and TRBJ1-1; D is uncertain. The CDR3 sequence is 15 residues long. Germline-derived CDR1 and CDR2 are SNHLY and FYNNEI. Trimming cost V 2 bases and J 9 bases, with 19 bases left between them. The CDR3 reads CASSESGTTFIKAFF. The CDR3 DNA follows: TGTGCCAGCAGTGAAAGTGGCACTACATTTATTAAAGCTTTCTTT. Filled out from reference TRBV2 and TRBJ1-1, the complete variable domain reads EPEVTQTPSHQVTQMGQEVILRCVPISNHLYFYWYRQILGQKVEFLVSFYNNEISEKSEIFDDQFSVERPDGSNFTLKIRSTKLEDSAMYFCASSESGTTFIKAFFGQGTRLTVV.

The chain joins TRBV29-1 to TRBJ2-1, with 13 positions matching TRBD2. Per the germline V gene, CDR1 is SQVTM and CDR2 is ANQGSEA. The V gene end was trimmed by 6 bases and the J gene end by 2 bases; junction bases not matched to a gene: 16. The CDR3 extends over 19 amino acids. The CDR3 protein is CSVLPWRMGLAGTYNEQFF. As DNA, the CDR3 is TGCAGCGTCCTCCCTTGGAGAATGGGACTAGCGGGAACCTACAATGAGCAGTTCTTC.

The chain combines TRBV4-2 with TRBJ2-7, with TRBD2 matching over 11 bases. This CDR3 spans 20 amino acids. Germline lookup yields CDR1 LGHNA and CDR2 YNFKEQ. The trim removed 4 bases at V and 0 bases at J, leaving 17 bases unmatched. CDR3 in DNA: TGTGCCAGCAGCCTCAGAAGACTAGCGGGGCTGACTAAAAGCTCCTACGAGCAGTACTTC. It translates to CASSLRRLAGLTKSSYEQYF.

The V gene is TRBV5-1, the J gene TRBJ1-2; D is unresolved. The CDR3 is made up of 14 amino acids. Germline V lookup: CDR1 SGHRS, CDR2 YFSETQ. V lost 2 bases, J lost 6 bases, and 14 bases lay in between. The CDR3 is CASSLIPAADGYTF. The CDR3 nucleotides read TGCGCCAGCAGCTTAATACCTGCGGCGGATGGCTACACCTTC.

This chain links TRBV27 with TRBJ1-2, with D maybe TRBD1 (5 bases). This CDR3 comprises 13 residues. V lost 3 bases to trimming and J lost 4 bases, with 9 bases between them. CDR1 and CDR2 from the germline V gene are MNHEY and SMNVEV (reference sequence). CDR3 protein: CASSFRGGYGYTF. In DNA, the CDR3 is TGTGCCAGCAGTTTTAGGGGTGGCTATGGCTACACCTTC.

V usage is TRBV15 and J usage is TRBJ1-5, with 7 nucleotides matching TRBD1. Germline lookup yields CDR1 LNHNV and CDR2 YYDKDF (reference sequence). J was trimmed by 1 base and V by 1 base; bases with no gene match: 1. The CDR3 length is 15 residues. The CDR3 here is CATSRARGSNQPQHF. CDR3 bases: TGTGCCACCAGCAGAGCCAGGGGGAGCAATCAGCCCCAGCATTTT.

The CDR3, as DNA: TGTGCCAGTAGTAGTATCCCGGGACACATCAACAATGAGCAGTTCTTC. This codes for CASSSIPGHINNEQFF. This chain joins TRBV19 and TRBJ2-1, with a tentative D call TRBD1 (6 bases). This CDR3 comprises 16 residues. The germline V gene has CDR1 LNHDA and CDR2 SQIVND (reference sequence). V dropped 4 bases and J dropped 5 bases, with 18 bases sitting between them.

V is TRBV9 and J is TRBJ2-7, with no clear D. Trimming removed 0 bases from V and 6 bases from J, with 4 bases in between. The CDR3 contains 11 residues. The germline V gene encodes CDR1 SGDLS and CDR2 YYNGEE. CDR3 sequence: CASSVGSEQYF. The CDR3, as DNA: TGTGCCAGCAGCGTAGGGAGCGAGCAGTACTTC.

The rearrangement uses TRBV28 and TRBJ1-2; TRBD1 matches at 11 bases. The CDR3 has 15 residues. The V segment lost 2 bases and the J segment 8 bases; nucleotides outside the gene matches: 7. Looked up from germline, CDR1 is MDHEN and CDR2 is SYDVKM. The CDR3 region has the DNA TGTGCCAGCAGTTTAGGACAGGGGGCTAGGGCGGGCTACACCTTC. It is translated as CASSLGQGARAGYTF.

This chain connects TRBV27 to TRBJ2-7, with TRBD2 matching 8 bases. CDR1 and CDR2 (germline): MNHEY, SMNVEV (reference sequence). This CDR3 contains 14 residues. The ends lost 3 bases at V and 2 bases at J; junction bases unmatched: 3. The CDR3 reads CASSFSSGTYEQYF. The DNA of the CDR3 is TGTGCCAGCAGTTTTAGTAGCGGGACCTACGAGCAGTACTTC.